The 8 T cell receptor beta chains reported below all come from one sample, sequenced in a study of cytomegalovirus exposure and HLA in healthy donors. Both 60 Vbeta primers and 13 Jbeta primers went into the PCR. Here immunoSEQ multiplex PCR was the method, and the copy in TCRdb shows in-frame clones only, minus some. The data show 110,000 to 150,000 clones, roughly 70% seen once. Sequencing input: PBMCs. Receptors were obtained from a man aged 18 to 30 in good health and CMV-seropositive.

This clone was observed once. The chain is built from TRBV5-1 and TRBJ2-7; TRBD1 is a possible D gene (5 bases). CDR3 size: 17 residues. Per germline, CDR1 SGHRS and CDR2 YFSETQ. With 0 bases removed from V and 1 base from J, the gap between germline ends came to 17 bases. The CDR3 reads CASSLASRAGRSYEQYF. In DNA form, the CDR3 reads TGCGCCAGCAGCTTGGCCAGCAGGGCCGGAAGGTCCTACGAGCAGTACTTC.

The chain employs TRBV11-3 and TRBJ2-3; D is undetermined. The CDR3 sequence is 14 residues long. Trimming left V 4 bases short and J 3 bases short, with 11 bases between. Germline-derived CDR1 and CDR2 are SGHNT and YENEEA. CDR3 in DNA: TGTGCCAGCAGCTGGCGGTCGTTGACAGATACGCAGTATTTT. Its protein is CASSWRSLTDTQYF.

The chain recombines TRBV7-9 with TRBJ1-4; 7 bases map to TRBD1. The CDR3 contains 14 residues. CDR1 is SEHNR, CDR2 FQNEAQ, per germline (reference sequence). V lost 4 bases and J lost 4; bases outside the gene matches: 3. The CDR3 DNA reads as TGTGCCAGCAGCTCAACAGGGGTTAATGAAAAACTGTTTTTT. This sequence encodes CASSSTGVNEKLFF.

In regard to this clone: As the CDR3 is not closed by the conserved phenylalanine or tryptophan, this likely results from a read error. This chain connects TRBV5-1 to TRBJ2-6, with D unclear. V lost 3 bases and J lost 4, with 5 bases in between. The CDR3 loop spans 13 amino acids. The V gene's germline CDR1 is SGHRS and CDR2 YFSETQ. The CDR3 loop is CASSSGGANVLTV. Written as DNA, the CDR3 is TGCGCCAGCAGCTCCGGAGGGGCCAACGTCCTGACTGTC.

The chain joins TRBV7-8 to TRBJ2-3; 12 nucleotides agree with TRBD2. This CDR3 comprises 16 residues. Trimming at V came to 5 bases and at J to 6 bases, leaving 9 bases not matched to a gene. The germline V gene has CDR1 SGHVS and CDR2 FQNEAQ. The CDR3 DNA reads TGTGCCAGCAGCCAACGACTAGCGGGAGTAATGGATACGCAGTATTTT. Its protein is CASSQRLAGVMDTQYF.

This clone is a singleton in its sample. This chain uses TRBV28 with TRBJ1-1; D may be TRBD1 (5 bases). The CDR3 runs to 15 residues. V was cut by 3 bases and J by 4 bases, with 15 bases left in between. The germline gives CDR1 MDHEN, CDR2 SYDVKM. The CDR3 DNA reads as TGTGCCAGCAGTTTGAACCTGGGGGGTAGCACTGAAGCTTTCTTT. This encodes CASSLNLGGSTEAFF.

DNA for the CDR3: TGTGCCAGCAGCGTAGTAGCGGGAGCATACGAGCAGTACTTC. It codes for CASSVVAGAYEQYF. The J gene is TRBJ2-7, the V gene TRBV9; TRBD2 matches 9 bases. The V gene's germline CDR1 is SGDLS and CDR2 YYNGEE. The V segment lost 0 bases and the J segment 4 bases; nucleotides outside the gene matches: 2. The CDR3 is 14 amino acids.

The sample holds one count of this clone. This chain connects TRBV19 to TRBJ1-1; 10 bases map to TRBD1. After removal of 3 bases from V and 6 bases from J, the junction contained 4 bases not matched to a gene. The CDR3 extends over 14 amino acids. Germline loops: CDR1 LNHDA, CDR2 SQIVND (reference sequence). CDR3 loop: CASSIGTGEAEAFF. The DNA of the CDR3 is TGTGCCAGTAGTATTGGGACAGGGGAGGCTGAAGCTTTCTTT.